The 20 T cell receptor beta chains below all came from one sample that was sequenced in a study of blood T cell repertoires in COVID-19. Here immunoSEQ multiplex PCR was the method, and the copy in TCRdb shows in-frame clones only, minus some. The sample consists of 55,000 to 85,000 clones, about 73% of them appearing once. The specimen was peripheral blood. The receptors derive from a man between 60 and 75 years old with acute or convalescent COVID-19.

This sequence joins TRBV5-1 and TRBJ1-2; D call uncertain. The CDR3 sequence is 18 residues long. With 0 bases removed from V and 0 bases from J, the gap between germline ends came to 18 bases. Looked up from germline, CDR1 is SGHRS and CDR2 is YFSETQ. The CDR3 bases are TGCGCCAGCAGCTTGGAACCCCTTAGTCAAATAGCTAACTATGGCTACACCTTC. Amino acids: CASSLEPLSQIANYGYTF. The full variable domain, its missing parts supplied by reference TRBV5-1 and TRBJ1-2, is KAGVTQTPRYLIKTRGQQVTLSCSPISGHRSVSWYQQTPGQGLQFLFEYFSETQRNKGNFPGRFSGRQFSNSRSEMNVSTLELGDSALYLCASSLEPLSQIANYGYTFGSGTRLTVV.

This sequence joins TRBV11-2 and TRBJ2-2; D is perhaps TRBD1 (5 bases). V was clipped by 5 bases and J by 6 bases, with 16 bases between them. CDR1 SGHAT and CDR2 FQNNGV come from the germline V gene. The length of the CDR3 is 15 residues. The CDR3 sequence is CASSKDSADAGELFF. The DNA of the CDR3 is TGTGCCAGCAGCAAAGACAGCGCCGATGCCGGGGAGCTGTTTTTT.

This rearrangement joins TRBV15 to TRBJ2-1, with D possibly matching TRBD1 (6 bases). This CDR3 spans 13 amino acids. The V gene's germline CDR1 is LNHNV and CDR2 YYDKDF (reference sequence). Deletions cut 5 bases from V and 4 bases from J, with 9 bases between. CDR3 in amino acids: CATSGGQYNEQFF. CDR3 nucleotide sequence: TGTGCCACCAGCGGAGGACAGTACAATGAGCAGTTCTTC.

This clone was counted only a few times. This chain's CDR3 is CASKPTGDTDTQYF. Here the CDR3 DNA reads TGTGCCAGTAAACCGACAGGGGACACAGATACGCAGTATTTT. This chain links TRBV19 with TRBJ2-3, with TRBD1 matching 8 bases. In germline, CDR1 is LNHDA, CDR2 SQIVND (reference sequence). The V gene end was trimmed by 7 bases and the J gene end by 2 bases; junction bases not matched to a gene: 5. This CDR3 is 14 amino acids long.

This clone was seen ten or more times. This chain joins TRBV6-1 and TRBJ2-7, with TRBD1 identical over 9 bases. The CDR3 has 17 amino acids. The V gene's germline CDR1 is MNHNS and CDR2 SASEGT. V was pared by 3 bases and J by 1 base, with 10 bases of the junction left unmatched. The CDR3: CASSEGIDGTGSYEQYF. The CDR3 DNA sequence: TGTGCCAGCAGTGAGGGTATCGATGGGACAGGGTCCTACGAGCAGTACTTC.

The J gene is TRBJ2-1, the V gene TRBV5-4, with a weak D call TRBD1 (6 bases). The germline V and J ends were trimmed by 4 bases and 1 base, with 9 bases remaining between them. The CDR3 contains 14 residues. Germline CDR1 SGHNT, CDR2 YYREEE (reference sequence). CDR3 bases: TGTGCCAGCAGCACAGGGCCGTCCTACAATGAGCAGTTCTTC. Amino acid sequence: CASSTGPSYNEQFF.

This sequence joins TRBV10-1 and TRBJ2-1; 7 nucleotides align to TRBD2. The V and J ends lost 0 bases and 5 bases, in that order; junction bases with no gene match: 7. The CDR3 is made up of 16 amino acids. Germline loops: CDR1 WNHNN, CDR2 SYGVQD (reference sequence). The chain's CDR3 is CASSESRASGNNEQFF. The CDR3 nucleotides are TGCGCCAGCAGTGAGTCACGGGCTAGCGGAAACAATGAGCAGTTCTTC.

The V call is TRBV11-2, the J call TRBJ2-1; 10 nucleotides align to TRBD2. CDR3 length: 15 residues. Looked up from germline, CDR1 is SGHAT and CDR2 is FQNNGV. Trimming cost V 5 bases and J 4 bases; bases outside gene matches: 5. CDR3 DNA: TGTGCCAGCAGCGCCTCTAGCGGGAGTTACAATGAGCAGTTCTTC. Its protein is CASSASSGSYNEQFF.

This chain connects TRBV5-6 to TRBJ2-1; tentative D call: TRBD1 (5 bases). The CDR3 is 14 residues long. Trimming left V 8 bases short and J 0 bases short, with 12 bases between. The germline gives CDR1 SGHDT, CDR2 YYEEEE. CDR3 DNA sequence: TGTGCCAGTTACACGCAGGGCTCCTACAATGAGCAGTTCTTC. It encodes CASYTQGSYNEQFF.

This sequence joins TRBV24-1 and TRBJ2-1; 12 bases align to TRBD1. The CDR3 runs 19 residues. The ends lost 4 bases at V and 0 bases at J; junction bases unmatched: 9. Germline-derived CDR1 and CDR2 are KGHDR and SFDVKD. For the CDR3, the DNA is TGTGCCACCAGTGAACCGGGACAGGGGGCTCGGAGCTCCTACAATGAGCAGTTCTTC. This encodes CATSEPGQGARSSYNEQFF.

The rearrangement links TRBV5-1 to TRBJ2-5, with 7 bases that match TRBD1. Trimming at V came to 4 bases and at J to 2 bases, leaving 2 bases not matched to a gene. CDR1 and CDR2 from the germline V gene are SGHRS and YFSETQ. CDR3 length: 13 amino acids. CDR3 loop: CASSGTVQETQYF. CDR3 sequence (DNA): TGCGCCAGCAGCGGGACAGTACAAGAGACCCAGTACTTC.

The chain couples TRBV19 to TRBJ1-5, with D unresolved. Germline V gene data show CDR1 as LNHDA and CDR2 as SQIVND (reference sequence). The length of the CDR3 is 14 residues. Trimming removed 7 bases at V and 3 bases at J, with 13 bases between. The CDR3 DNA sequence: TGTGCCAGTACCCTGGCCGGGAACAATCAGCCCCAGCATTTT. Translated, it gives CASTLAGNNQPQHF.

This clone occurred a few times. V is TRBV30 and J is TRBJ1-5; a possible D gene is TRBD1 (6 bases). The CDR3 is 13 residues long. Trimming pared 3 bases from V and 6 bases from J, leaving 12 bases between. Per germline, CDR1 GTSNPN and CDR2 SVGIG (reference sequence). The CDR3 sequence: CAWSEQGFQPQHF. CDR3 nucleotide sequence: TGTGCCTGGAGCGAACAGGGATTTCAGCCCCAGCATTTT.

The chain combines TRBV30 with TRBJ1-3; 7 positions agree with TRBD1. This CDR3 comprises 13 residues. Germline-derived CDR1 and CDR2 are GTSNPN and SVGIG (reference sequence). The trim removed 2 bases at V and 3 bases at J, leaving 1 base unmatched. The CDR3 region is CAWSPGGGNTIYF. The DNA of the CDR3 is TGTGCCTGGAGTCCAGGGGGTGGAAACACCATATATTTT.

The genes are TRBV10-3 and TRBJ2-2; 10 nucleotides agree with TRBD1. V was clipped by 11 bases and J by 5 bases; unmatched bases: 8. CDR3 length: 14 amino acids. CDR1 and CDR2 from the germline V gene are ENHRY and SYGVKD. The CDR3 nucleotides are TGTGCCTCCCGAGGACAGGGGGATACCGGGGAGCTGTTTTTT. The encoded protein is CASRGQGDTGELFF.

V gene TRBV5-1 combines with J gene TRBJ2-3, with D unclear. The CDR3 loop spans 15 amino acids. V was pared by 5 bases and J by 2 bases, with 15 bases between. CDR1 and CDR2 (germline): SGHRS, YFSETQ. CDR3 coding DNA: TGCGCCAGCAGACCCGACGCGGTCCCCACAGATACGCAGTATTTT. This codes for CASRPDAVPTDTQYF.

This chain's CDR3 is CASSEGDDGRFF. The DNA for the CDR3 is TGTGCCAGCAGTGAGGGTGACGACGGGAGGTTTTTT. The J gene is TRBJ1-4, the V gene TRBV2; D is unclear. Trimming removed 3 bases at V and 16 bases at J, with 15 bases between. Germline V lookup: CDR1 SNHLY, CDR2 FYNNEI. The CDR3 has 12 residues.

The V call is TRBV4-1, the J call TRBJ1-1, with D unclear. The CDR3 totals 15 residues. CDR1 is MGHRA, CDR2 YSYEKL, per germline. The germline V and J ends were trimmed by 0 bases and 1 base, with 9 bases remaining between them. The chain's CDR3 is CASSQEAATNTEAFF. The CDR3, as DNA: TGCGCCAGCAGCCAAGAAGCGGCCACGAACACTGAAGCTTTCTTT.

In this sample, this clone turned up once. This chain joins TRBV30 and TRBJ2-1, with D perhaps TRBD1 (5 bases). The V gene's germline CDR1 is GTSNPN and CDR2 SVGIG (reference sequence). Trimming took off 7 bases at V and 11 bases at J, with 18 bases between the two ends. This CDR3 is built from 12 residues. CDR3 DNA sequence: TGTGCCTTGAGGACAAACTTTAGGAAGCAGTTCTTC. Translation gives CALRTNFRKQFF.

CDR3 nucleotides: TGCGCCAGCAGCTTACGGACAGGGGGCTCCGGGGAGCTGTTTTTT. Its translation: CASSLRTGGSGELFF. This chain connects TRBV5-1 to TRBJ2-2; 11 bases are shared with TRBD1. This CDR3 contains 15 residues. Germline assignment: CDR1 SGHRS and CDR2 YFSETQ. The V gene end was trimmed by 2 bases and the J gene end by 6 bases; junction bases not matched to a gene: 3.